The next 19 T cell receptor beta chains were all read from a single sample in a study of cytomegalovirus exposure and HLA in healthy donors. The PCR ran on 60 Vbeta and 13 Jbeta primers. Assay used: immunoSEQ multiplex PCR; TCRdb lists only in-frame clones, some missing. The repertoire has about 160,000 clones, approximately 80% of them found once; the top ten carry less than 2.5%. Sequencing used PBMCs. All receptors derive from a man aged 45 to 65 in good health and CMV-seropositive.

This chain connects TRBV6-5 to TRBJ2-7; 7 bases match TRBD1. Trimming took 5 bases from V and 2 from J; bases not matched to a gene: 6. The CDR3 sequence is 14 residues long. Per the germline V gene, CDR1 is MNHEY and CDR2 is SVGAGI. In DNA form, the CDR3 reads TGTGCCAGCAGTGGCGACAGGGTTCCCTACGAGCAGTACTTC. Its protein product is CASSGDRVPYEQYF.

DNA for the CDR3: TGTGCCAGTAGTATAGGAACCTTCAGGCAGCCCCAGCATTTT. Protein sequence: CASSIGTFRQPQHF. V and J are TRBV19 and TRBJ1-5, with D unresolved. The CDR3 runs to 14 residues. V lost 1 base and J 7 bases, leaving 11 bases between the germline ends. Germline V CDR1 and CDR2: LNHDA, SQIVND (reference sequence). The whole variable domain, filled in from reference TRBV19 and TRBJ1-5, reads DGGITQSPKYLFRKEGQNVTLSCEQNLNHDAMYWYRQDPGQGLRLIYYSQIVNDFQKGDIAEGYSVSREKKESFPLTVTSAQKNPTAFYLCASSIGTFRQPQHFGDGTRLSIL.

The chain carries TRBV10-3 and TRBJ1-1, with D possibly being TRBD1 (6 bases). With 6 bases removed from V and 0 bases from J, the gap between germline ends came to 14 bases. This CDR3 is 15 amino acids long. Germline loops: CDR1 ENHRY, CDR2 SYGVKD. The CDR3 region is CAIRDLQGMNTEAFF. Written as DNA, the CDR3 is TGTGCCATCAGGGATTTACAGGGTATGAACACTGAAGCTTTCTTT.

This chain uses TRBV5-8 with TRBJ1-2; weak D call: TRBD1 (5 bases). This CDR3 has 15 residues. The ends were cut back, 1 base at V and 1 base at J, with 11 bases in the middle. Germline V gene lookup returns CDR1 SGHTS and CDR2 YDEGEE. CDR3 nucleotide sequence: TGTGCCAGCAGCTTGCGACCGGGGGTTAACTATGGCTACACCTTC. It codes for CASSLRPGVNYGYTF.

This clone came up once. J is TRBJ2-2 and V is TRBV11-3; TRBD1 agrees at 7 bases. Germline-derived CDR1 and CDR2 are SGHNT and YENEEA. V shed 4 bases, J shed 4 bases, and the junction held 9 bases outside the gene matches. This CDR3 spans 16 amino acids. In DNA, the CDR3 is TGTGCCAGCAGCTCTCGCTCCGGGACAGTCACCGGGGAGCTGTTTTTT. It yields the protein CASSSRSGTVTGELFF.

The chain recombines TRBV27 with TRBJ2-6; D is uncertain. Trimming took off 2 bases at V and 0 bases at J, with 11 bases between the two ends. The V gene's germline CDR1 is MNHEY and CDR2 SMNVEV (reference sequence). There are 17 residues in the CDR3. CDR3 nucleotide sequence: TGTGCCAGCAGTTTAGGAGTGCCCAGCTCTGGGGCCAACGTCCTGACTTTC. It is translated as CASSLGVPSSGANVLTF.

The chain's CDR3 is CASRSGEIASGELFF. CDR3 bases: TGTGCCAGCAGGTCGGGGGAGATCGCGAGCGGGGAGCTGTTTTTT. V and J are TRBV5-4 and TRBJ2-2; D perhaps matches TRBD2 (6 bases). The CDR3 has 15 amino acids. Trimming stripped 5 bases from V and 7 bases from J, with 18 bases between. Germline CDR1 SGHNT, CDR2 YYREEE (reference sequence).

In nucleotides, the CDR3 is TGTGCCAGCAGAGAGGGACTCACCGGGGAGCTGTTTTTT. Protein sequence: CASREGLTGELFF. V and J are TRBV7-2 and TRBJ2-2; the D gene is possibly TRBD2 (6 bases). Germline V gives CDR1 SGHTA, CDR2 FQGNSA. The CDR3 runs to 13 residues. V shed 6 bases and J shed 4 bases, with 9 bases lying between them.

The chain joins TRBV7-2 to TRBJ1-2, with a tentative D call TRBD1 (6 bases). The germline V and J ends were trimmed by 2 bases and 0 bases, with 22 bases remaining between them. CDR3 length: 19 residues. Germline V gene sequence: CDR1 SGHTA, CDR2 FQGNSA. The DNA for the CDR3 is TGTGCCAGCAGCTTAAGGGCAGGGGAGGGGCTGGCGGCTAACTATGGCTACACCTTC. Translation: CASSLRAGEGLAANYGYTF.

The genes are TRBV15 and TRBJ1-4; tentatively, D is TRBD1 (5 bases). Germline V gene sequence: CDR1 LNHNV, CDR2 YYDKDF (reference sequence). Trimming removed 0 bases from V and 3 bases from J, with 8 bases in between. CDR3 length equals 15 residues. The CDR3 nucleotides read TGTGCCACCAGCAGAGACGACAGCGCTAATGAAAAACTGTTTTTT. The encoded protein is CATSRDDSANEKLFF.

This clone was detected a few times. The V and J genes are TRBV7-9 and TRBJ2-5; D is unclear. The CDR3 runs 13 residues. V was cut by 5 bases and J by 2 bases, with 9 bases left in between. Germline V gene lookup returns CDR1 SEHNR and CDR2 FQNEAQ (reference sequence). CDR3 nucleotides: TGTGCCAGCAGCCCCGCCCTACAAGAGACCCAGTACTTC. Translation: CASSPALQETQYF.

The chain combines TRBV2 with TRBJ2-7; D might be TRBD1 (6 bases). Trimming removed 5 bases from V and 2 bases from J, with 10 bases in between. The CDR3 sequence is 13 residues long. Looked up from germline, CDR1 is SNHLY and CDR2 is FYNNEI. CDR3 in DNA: TGTGCCAGCAGTTCGGACAGCACCTACGAGCAGTACTTC. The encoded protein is CASSSDSTYEQYF.

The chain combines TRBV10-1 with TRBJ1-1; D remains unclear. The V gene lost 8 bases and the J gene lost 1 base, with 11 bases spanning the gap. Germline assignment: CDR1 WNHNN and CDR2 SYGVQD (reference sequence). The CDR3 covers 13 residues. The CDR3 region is CASSEQQNTEAFF. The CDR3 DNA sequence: TGCGCCAGCTCTGAACAGCAGAACACTGAAGCTTTCTTT.

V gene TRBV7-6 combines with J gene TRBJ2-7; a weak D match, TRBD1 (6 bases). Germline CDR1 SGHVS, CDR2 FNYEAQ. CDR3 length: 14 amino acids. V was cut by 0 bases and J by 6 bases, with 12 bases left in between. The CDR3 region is CASSLADRTCEQYF. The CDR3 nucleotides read TGTGCCAGCAGCTTAGCCGACAGGACCTGCGAGCAGTACTTC.

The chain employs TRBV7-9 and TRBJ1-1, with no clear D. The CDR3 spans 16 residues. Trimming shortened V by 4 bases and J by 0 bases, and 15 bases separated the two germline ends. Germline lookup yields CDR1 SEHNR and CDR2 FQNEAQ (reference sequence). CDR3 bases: TGTGCCAGCAGCTCCCCGGTGGGCGTCATGAACACTGAAGCTTTCTTT. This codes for CASSSPVGVMNTEAFF.

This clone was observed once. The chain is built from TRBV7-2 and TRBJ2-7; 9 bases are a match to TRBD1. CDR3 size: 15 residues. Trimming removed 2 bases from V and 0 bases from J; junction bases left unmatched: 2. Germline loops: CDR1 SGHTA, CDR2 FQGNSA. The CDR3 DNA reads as TGTGCCAGCAGCTTATTGGGACAGGGCTCCTACGAGCAGTACTTC. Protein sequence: CASSLLGQGSYEQYF.

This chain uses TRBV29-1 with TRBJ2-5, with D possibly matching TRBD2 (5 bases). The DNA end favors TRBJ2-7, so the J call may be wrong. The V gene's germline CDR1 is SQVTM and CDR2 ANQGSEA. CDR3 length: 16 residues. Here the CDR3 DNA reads TGCAGCGTTGAAGTACTCCGGGATGACGAGCCCTACGAGCAGTACTTC. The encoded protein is CSVEVLRDDEPYEQYF.

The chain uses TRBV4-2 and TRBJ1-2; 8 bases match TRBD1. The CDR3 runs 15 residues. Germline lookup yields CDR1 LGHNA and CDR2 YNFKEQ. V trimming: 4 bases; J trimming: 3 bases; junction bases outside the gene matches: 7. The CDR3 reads CASSLAGGLDYGYTF. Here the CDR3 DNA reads TGTGCCAGCAGCCTAGCAGGGGGCTTAGACTATGGCTACACCTTC.

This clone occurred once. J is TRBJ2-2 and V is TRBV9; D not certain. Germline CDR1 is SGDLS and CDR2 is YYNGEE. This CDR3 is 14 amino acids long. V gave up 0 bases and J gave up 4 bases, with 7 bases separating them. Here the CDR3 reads CASSVGVGTGELFF. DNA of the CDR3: TGTGCCAGCAGCGTAGGAGTCGGCACCGGGGAGCTGTTTTTT. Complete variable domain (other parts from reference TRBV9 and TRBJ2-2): DSGVTQTPKHLITATGQRVTLRCSPRSGDLSVYWYQQSLDQGLQFLIQYYNGEERAKGNILERFSAQQFPDLHSELNLSSLELGDSALYFCASSVGVGTGELFFGEGSRLTVL.